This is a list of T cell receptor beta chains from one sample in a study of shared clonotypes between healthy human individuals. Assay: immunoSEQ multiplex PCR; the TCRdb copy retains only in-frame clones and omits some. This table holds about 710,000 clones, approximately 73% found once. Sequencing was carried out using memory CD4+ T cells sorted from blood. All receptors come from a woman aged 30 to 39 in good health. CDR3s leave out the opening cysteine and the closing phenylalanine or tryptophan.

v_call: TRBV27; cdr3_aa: ASSFTSNTGELF
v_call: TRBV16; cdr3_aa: ASSQRVPSGSLSTDTQY
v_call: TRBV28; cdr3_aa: ASSFTSGTNTGELF
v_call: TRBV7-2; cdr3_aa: ASSFYGGNQPQH
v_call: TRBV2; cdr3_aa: ASSETGVHEQY
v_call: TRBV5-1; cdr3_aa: ASSFKQGWETQY
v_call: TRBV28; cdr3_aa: ASSLLVGELF
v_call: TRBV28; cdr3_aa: ASSSGQKNTEAF
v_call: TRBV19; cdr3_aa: ASSMPGLQPQH
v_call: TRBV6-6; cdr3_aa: ASSYSQLGNTIY
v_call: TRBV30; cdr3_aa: AWSPDRVGETQY
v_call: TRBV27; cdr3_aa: ASSPLRDRGRTDTQY
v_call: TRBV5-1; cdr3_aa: ASSSVQGRNTQY
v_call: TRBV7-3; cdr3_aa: ASSLESTYGYT
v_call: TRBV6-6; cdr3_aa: ASSSYDRNYGYT
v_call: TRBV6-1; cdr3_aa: ASSETGGNTIY
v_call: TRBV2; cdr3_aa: ASRTQRDQPQH
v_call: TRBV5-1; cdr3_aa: ASSLSRLATSYEQY
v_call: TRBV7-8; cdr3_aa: ASSSGQGSYNEQF
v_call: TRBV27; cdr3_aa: ASSLTAGGETQY
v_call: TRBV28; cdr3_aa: ASSFPGSTDTQY
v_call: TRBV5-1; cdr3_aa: ASSLRETQY
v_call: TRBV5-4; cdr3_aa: ASTRGAGTANTGELF
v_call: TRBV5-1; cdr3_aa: ASNRDNSYNEQF
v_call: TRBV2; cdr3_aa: ASKVQETQY
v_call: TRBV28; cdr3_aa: ASSFFLAGAPTNTGELF
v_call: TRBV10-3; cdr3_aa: AISWEDNTIY
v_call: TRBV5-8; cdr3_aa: ASSLRALLAF
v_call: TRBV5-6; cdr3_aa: ASSFGWLAGTDTQY
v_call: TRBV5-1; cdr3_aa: ASSLAIQSRAGEQF
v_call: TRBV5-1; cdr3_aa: ASSLGTSGTPRSDTQY
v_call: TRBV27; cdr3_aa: ASSLGGSGANVLT
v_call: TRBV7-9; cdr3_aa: ASSPNRDSTHTGELF
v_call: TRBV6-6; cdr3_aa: ASTIRDREGYT
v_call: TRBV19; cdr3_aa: ASSIGGSGGEPQH
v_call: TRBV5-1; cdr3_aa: ASSADSTSYNEQF
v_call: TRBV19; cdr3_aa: ASSPNIPTDTQY
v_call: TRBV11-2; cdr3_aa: ASSSNGGIHNEQF
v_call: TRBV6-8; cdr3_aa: ASGYQSSYNEQF
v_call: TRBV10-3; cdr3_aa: AISESGKETQY
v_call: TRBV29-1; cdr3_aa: SVGGGKNIQY
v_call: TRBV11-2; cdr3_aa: ASSLIHRTTYEQY
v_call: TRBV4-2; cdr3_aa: ASSPSGSYNEQF
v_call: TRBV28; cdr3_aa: ASTYQETQY
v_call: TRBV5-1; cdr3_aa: ASSYRQAGETQY
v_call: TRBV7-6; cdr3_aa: ASSLGHTDTQY
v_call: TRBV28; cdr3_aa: ASRLPRGSGNTIY
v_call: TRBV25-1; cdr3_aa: ASSGVNNYEQY
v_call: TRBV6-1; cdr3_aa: ASSVRPEQRENEQF
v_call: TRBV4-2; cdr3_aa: ASSQDRALYEQY
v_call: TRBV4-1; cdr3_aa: ASSQADLGYGYT
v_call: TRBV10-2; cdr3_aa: ASGTGNQPQH
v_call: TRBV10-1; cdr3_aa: ASSESFGGSRGQPQH
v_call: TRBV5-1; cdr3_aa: ASSWGQGVNEQF
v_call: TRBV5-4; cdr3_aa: ASSPRALNGPDTQY
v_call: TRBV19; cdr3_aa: ASSIPGADEQF
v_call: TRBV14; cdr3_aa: ASSLVLMREQY
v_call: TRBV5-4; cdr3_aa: ASSLEAKSTDTQY